This T cell receptor (beta chain) came from a study of glioma-infiltrating T cells. Amplification of TCR alpha and beta CDR3 regions from RNA used iRepertoire nested multiplex PCR. For one-step reverse transcription and amplification, about 85-400 ng of tissue mRNA or PBMC total RNA was used. TCRdb independently ran MiXCR on the multiplex PCR reads; one entry per CDR3 protein. The data show some 99,000 distinct CDR3 sequences, with about 25% seen just once and about 30% held by the top ten. Deletions cut 1 base from V and 8 bases from J, with 12 bases between. This CDR3 spans 15 amino acids. Germline lookup yields CDR1 MGHRA and CDR2 YSYEKL. This clonotype was observed many times. Its matching antigen is unknown. Study-wide findings and caveats: Very few CDR3 sequences were shared between tissue and blood. Gliomas, especially low-grade, showed above-expected tissue-blood divergence; non-neoplastic patients showed below.

V and J are TRBV4-1 and TRBJ1-6; D is possibly TRBD1 (6 bases). The sample comprised glioma tissue, nonneoplastic brain tissue, or PBMCs (not recorded which). The sequence derives from a human donor with low-grade glioma or glioblastoma, undergoing nonglioma brain surgery, or in good health (not recorded which). CDR3: CASSQGRPGDSPLHF. The DNA for the CDR3 is TGCGCCAGCAGCCAAGGGCGCCCAGGGGATTCACCCCTCCACTTT.